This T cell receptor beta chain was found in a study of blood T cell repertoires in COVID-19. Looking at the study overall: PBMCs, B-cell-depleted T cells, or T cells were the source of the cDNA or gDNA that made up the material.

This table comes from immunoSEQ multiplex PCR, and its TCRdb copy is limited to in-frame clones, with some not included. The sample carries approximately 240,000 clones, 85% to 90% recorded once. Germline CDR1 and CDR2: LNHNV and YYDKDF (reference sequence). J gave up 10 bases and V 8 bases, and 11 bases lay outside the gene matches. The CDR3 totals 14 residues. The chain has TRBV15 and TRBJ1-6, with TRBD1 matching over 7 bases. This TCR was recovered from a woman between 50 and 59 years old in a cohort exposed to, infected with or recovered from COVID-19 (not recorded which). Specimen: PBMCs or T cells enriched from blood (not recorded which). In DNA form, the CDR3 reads TGTGCCACCGCTGTTGACAGGGTTAGCTCACCCCTCCACTTT. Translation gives CATAVDRVSSPLHF.